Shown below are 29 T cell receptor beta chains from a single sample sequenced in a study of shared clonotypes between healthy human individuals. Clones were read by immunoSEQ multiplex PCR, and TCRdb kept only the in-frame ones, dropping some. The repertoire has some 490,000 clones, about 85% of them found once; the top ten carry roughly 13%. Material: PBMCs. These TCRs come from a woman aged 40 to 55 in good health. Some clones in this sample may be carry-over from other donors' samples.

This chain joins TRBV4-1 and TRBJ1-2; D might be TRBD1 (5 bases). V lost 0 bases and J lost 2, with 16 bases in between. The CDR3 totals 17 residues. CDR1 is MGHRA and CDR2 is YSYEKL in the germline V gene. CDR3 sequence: CASSQDRPGLPNYGYTF. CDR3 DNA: TGCGCCAGCAGCCAAGATCGCCCGGGACTGCCCAACTATGGCTACACCTTC.

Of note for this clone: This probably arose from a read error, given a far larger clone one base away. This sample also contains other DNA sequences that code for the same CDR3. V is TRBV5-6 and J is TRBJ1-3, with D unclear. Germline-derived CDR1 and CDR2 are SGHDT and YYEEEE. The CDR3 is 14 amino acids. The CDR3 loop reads CASSRTQTGNTIYF. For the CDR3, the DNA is TGTGCCAGCAGCCGGACCCAAACGGGAAACACAATATATTTT.

The CDR3 region is CASRTTSGYTDTQYF. The CDR3 nucleotides read TGTGCCAGCCGAACGACTAGCGGGTACACAGATACGCAGTATTTT. This sequence joins TRBV27 and TRBJ2-3, with 10 bases identical to TRBD2. The CDR3 consists of 15 residues. J was trimmed by 2 bases and V by 8 bases; bases with no gene match: 7. Germline values: CDR1 MNHEY, CDR2 SMNVEV (reference sequence).

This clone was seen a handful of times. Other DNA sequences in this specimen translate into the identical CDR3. CDR3 in DNA: TGTGCCAGCAGCTTAAGGGGCAATCAGCCCCAGCATTTT. Translated: CASSLRGNQPQHF. The chain has TRBV7-2 and TRBJ1-5; D unclear. V was cut by 2 bases and J by 2 bases, with 4 bases left in between. The germline V gene encodes CDR1 SGHTA and CDR2 FQGNSA. CDR3 length: 13 residues.

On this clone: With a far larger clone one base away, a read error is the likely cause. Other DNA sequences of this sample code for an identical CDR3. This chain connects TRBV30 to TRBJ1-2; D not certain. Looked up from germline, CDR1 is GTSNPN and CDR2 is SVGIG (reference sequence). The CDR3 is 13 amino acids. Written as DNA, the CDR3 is TGTGCCTGGAGTCTTACCGCAACACTTGGCTACACATTC. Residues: CAWSLTATLGYTF.

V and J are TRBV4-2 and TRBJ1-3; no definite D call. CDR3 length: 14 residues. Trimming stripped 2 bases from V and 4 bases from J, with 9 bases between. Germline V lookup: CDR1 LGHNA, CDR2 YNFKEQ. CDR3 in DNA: TGTGCCAGCAGCCAAAGCTCCGTCGGAAACACCATATATTTT. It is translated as CASSQSSVGNTIYF.

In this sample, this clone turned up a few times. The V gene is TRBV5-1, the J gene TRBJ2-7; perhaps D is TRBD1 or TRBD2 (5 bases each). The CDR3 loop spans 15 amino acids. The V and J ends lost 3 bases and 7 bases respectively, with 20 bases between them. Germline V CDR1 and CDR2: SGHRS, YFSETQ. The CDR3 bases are TGCGCCAGCAGCTCCCAAGCCGGGACCAACGGGGAGCAGTACTTC. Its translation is CASSSQAGTNGEQYF.

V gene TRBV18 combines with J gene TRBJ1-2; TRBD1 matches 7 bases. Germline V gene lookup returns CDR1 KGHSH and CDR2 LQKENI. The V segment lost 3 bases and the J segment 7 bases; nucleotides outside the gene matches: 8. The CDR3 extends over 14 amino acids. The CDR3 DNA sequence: TGTGCCAGCTCACCTTTCGACAGGGTACGTGGCTACACCTTC. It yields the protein CASSPFDRVRGYTF. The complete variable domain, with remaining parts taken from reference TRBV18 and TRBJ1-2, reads NAGVMQNPRHLVRRRGQEARLRCSPMKGHSHVYWYRQLPEEGLKFMVYLQKENIIDESGMPKERFSAEFPKEGPSILRIQQVVRGDSAAYFCASSPFDRVRGYTFGSGTRLTVV.

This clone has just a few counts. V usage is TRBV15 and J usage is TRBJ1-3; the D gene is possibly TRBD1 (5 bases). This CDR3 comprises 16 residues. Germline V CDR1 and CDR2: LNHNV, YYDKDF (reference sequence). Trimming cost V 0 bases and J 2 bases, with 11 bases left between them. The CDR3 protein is CATSRDKGFPGNTIYF. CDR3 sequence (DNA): TGTGCCACCAGCAGAGATAAGGGGTTCCCTGGAAACACCATATATTTT.

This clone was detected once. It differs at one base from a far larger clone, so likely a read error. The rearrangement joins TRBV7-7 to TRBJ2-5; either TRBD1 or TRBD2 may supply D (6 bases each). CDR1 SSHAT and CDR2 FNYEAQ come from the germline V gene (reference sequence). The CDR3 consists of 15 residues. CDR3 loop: CASSLAPGGDKTKYF. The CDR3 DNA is TGTGCCAGCAGCTTAGCGCCCGGGGGCGATAAGACCAAGTACTTC.

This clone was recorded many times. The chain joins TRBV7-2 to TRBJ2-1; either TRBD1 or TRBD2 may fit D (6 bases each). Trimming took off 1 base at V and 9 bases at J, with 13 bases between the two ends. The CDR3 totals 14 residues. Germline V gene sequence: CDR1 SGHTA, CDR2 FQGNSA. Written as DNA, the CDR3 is TGTGCCAGCAGCTTAGGAGGGGGGAGTCCTGAGCAGTTCTTC. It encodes CASSLGGGSPEQFF.

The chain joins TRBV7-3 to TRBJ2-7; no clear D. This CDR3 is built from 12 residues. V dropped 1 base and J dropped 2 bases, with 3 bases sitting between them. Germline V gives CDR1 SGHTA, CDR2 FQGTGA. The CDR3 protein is CASSLRPYEQYF. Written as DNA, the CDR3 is TGTGCCAGCAGCTTAAGGCCCTACGAGCAGTACTTC.

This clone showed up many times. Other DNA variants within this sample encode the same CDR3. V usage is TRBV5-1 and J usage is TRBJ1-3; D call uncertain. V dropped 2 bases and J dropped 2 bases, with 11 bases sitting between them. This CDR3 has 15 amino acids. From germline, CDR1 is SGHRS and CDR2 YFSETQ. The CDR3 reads CASSFNGQTGNTIYF. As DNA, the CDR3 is TGCGCCAGCAGCTTTAATGGGCAAACTGGAAACACCATATATTTT.

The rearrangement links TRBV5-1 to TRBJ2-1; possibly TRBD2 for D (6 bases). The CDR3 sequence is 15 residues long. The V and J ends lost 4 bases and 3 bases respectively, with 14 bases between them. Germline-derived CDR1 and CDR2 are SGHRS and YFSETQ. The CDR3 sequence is CASSPPGTGYNEQFF. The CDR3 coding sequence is TGCGCCAGCAGCCCTCCCGGGACTGGCTACAATGAGCAGTTCTTC.

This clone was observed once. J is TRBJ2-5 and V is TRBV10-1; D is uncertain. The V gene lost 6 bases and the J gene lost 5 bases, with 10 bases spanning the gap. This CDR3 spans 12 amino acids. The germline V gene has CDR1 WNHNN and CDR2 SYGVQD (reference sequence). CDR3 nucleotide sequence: TGCGCCAGCAGCTCCGGACCTGAGACCCAGTACTTC. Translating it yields CASSSGPETQYF.

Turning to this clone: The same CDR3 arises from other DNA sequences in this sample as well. As DNA, the CDR3 is TGTGCCAGCTCACCACCGAGCAGGGGCGAGCAGTACTTC. Its protein product is CASSPPSRGEQYF. The rearrangement joins TRBV18 to TRBJ2-7; D might be TRBD1 (6 bases). Germline CDR1 KGHSH, CDR2 LQKENI. Trimming shortened V by 0 bases and J by 6 bases, and 9 bases separated the two germline ends. The CDR3 is made up of 13 amino acids.

Written as DNA, the CDR3 is TGTGCCAGCTCACCACCGACAGGGGTCGATGAGCAGTTCTTC. This encodes CASSPPTGVDEQFF. The V gene is TRBV18, the J gene TRBJ2-1, with 8 nucleotides matching TRBD1. CDR3 length: 14 amino acids. J gave up 8 bases and V 0 bases, and 3 bases lay outside the gene matches. Germline lookup yields CDR1 KGHSH and CDR2 LQKENI.

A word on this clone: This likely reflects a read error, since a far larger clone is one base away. Written as DNA, the CDR3 is TGTGCCAGCAGTGATACTCATCGGCCCCAGCATTTT. Its translation is CASSDTHRPQHF. This chain links TRBV28 with TRBJ1-5; unclear D gene. The CDR3 has 12 residues. Germline V gene sequence: CDR1 MDHEN, CDR2 SYDVKM. V was cut by 5 bases and J by 9 bases, with 11 bases left in between. Combining the CDR3 with reference TRBV28 and TRBJ1-5 gives the whole variable domain DVKVTQSSRYLVKRTGEKVFLECVQDMDHENMFWYRQDPGLGLRLIYFSYDVKMKEKGDIPEGYSVSREKKERFSLILESASTNQTSMYLCASSDTHRPQHFGDGTRLSIL.

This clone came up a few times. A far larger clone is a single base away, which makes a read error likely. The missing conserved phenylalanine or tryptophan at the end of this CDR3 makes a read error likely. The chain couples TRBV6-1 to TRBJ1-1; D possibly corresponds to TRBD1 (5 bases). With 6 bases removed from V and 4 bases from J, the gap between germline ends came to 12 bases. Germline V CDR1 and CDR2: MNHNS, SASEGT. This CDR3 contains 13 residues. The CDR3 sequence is CASRDTGGTEAFL. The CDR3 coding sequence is TGTGCCAGCAGGGACACGGGAGGCACTGAAGCTTTCCTT.

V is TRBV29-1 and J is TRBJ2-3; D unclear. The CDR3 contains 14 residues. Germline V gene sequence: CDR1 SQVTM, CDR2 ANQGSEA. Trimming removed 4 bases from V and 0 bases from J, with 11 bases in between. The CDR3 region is CSVVALESTDTQYF. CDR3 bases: TGCAGCGTTGTGGCCCTCGAAAGCACAGATACGCAGTATTTT.

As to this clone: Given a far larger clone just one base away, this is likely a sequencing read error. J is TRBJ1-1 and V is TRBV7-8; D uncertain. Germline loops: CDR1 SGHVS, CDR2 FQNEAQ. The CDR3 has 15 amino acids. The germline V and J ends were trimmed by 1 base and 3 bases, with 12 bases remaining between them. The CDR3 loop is CASSLVAGRYTEAFF. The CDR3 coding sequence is TGTGCCAGCAGCTTAGTGGCGGGGAGGTACACTGAAGCTTTCTTT.

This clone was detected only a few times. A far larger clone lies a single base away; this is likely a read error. CDR3 bases: TGTGCCAGCAGCCAACAGCATTACCAACAGGGTTCAAGGCAGCCCCAGTATTTT. Protein product: CASSQQHYQQGSRQPQYF. J is TRBJ1-5 and V is TRBV4-2; tentatively, D is TRBD1 (6 bases). The J call is doubtful: the DNA matches TRBJ2-3 better. This CDR3 has 18 residues. Germline assignment: CDR1 LGHNA and CDR2 YNFKEQ.

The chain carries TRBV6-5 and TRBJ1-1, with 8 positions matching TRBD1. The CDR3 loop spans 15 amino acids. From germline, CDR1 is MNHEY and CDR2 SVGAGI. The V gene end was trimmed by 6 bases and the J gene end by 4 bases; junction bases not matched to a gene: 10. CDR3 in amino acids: CASRPDREGGTEAFF. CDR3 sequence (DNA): TGTGCCAGCAGACCGGACAGGGAAGGTGGCACTGAAGCTTTCTTT.

The CDR3 sequence: CASSRTGAATNEKLFF. The CDR3 nucleotides read TGTGCCAGTAGCCGCACAGGGGCTGCAACTAATGAAAAACTGTTTTTT. The chain couples TRBV19 to TRBJ1-4; 7 nucleotides match TRBD1. Germline-derived CDR1 and CDR2 are LNHDA and SQIVND (reference sequence). The CDR3 sequence is 16 residues long. Trimming took 6 bases from V and 0 from J; bases not matched to a gene: 7.

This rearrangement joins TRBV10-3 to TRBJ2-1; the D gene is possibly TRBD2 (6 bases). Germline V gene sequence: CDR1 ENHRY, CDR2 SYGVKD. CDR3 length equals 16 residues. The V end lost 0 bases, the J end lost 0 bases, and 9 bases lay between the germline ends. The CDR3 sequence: CAISESLGGSYNEQFF. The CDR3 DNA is TGTGCCATCAGTGAGTCGCTGGGGGGCTCCTACAATGAGCAGTTCTTC.

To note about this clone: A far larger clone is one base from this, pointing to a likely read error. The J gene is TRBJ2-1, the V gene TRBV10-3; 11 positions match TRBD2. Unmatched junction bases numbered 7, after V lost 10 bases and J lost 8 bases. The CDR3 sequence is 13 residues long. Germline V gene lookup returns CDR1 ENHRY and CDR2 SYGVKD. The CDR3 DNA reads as TGTGCCACCACGGCTAGCGGGAGGTATGAGCAGTTCTTC. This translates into CATTASGRYEQFF.

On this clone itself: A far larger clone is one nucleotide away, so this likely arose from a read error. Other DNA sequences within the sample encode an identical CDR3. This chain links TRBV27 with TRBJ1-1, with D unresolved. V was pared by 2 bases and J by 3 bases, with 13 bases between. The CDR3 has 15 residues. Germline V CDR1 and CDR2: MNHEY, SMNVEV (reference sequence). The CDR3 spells CASSLTGTAYTEAFF. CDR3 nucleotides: TGTGCCAGCAGTTTAACCGGAACAGCATACACTGAAGCTTTCTTT.

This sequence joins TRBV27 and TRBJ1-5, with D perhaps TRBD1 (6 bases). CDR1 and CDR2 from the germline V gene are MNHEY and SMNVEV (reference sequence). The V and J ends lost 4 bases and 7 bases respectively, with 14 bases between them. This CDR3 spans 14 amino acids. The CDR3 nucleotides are TGTGCCAGCAGTTGGGTGGGGGCTGGGCAGCCCCAGCATTTT. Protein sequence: CASSWVGAGQPQHF.

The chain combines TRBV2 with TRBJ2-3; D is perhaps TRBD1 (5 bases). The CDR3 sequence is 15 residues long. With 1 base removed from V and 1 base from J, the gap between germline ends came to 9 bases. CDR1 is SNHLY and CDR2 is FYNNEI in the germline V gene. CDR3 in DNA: TGTGCCAGCAGTGAAGGACAGCAAGGCACAGATACGCAGTATTTT. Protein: CASSEGQQGTDTQYF.